This passage covers 25 T cell receptor beta chains from one sample sequenced in a study of PD-1 blockade in classical Hodgkin lymphoma (TCRdb year 2020). The sample's time point, from its label and the paper: cycle 1 day 1 (C1D1), immediately before nivolumab initiation. All trial patients had relapsed after autologous stem cell transplantation, with cohorts A, B and C differing in prior brentuximab vedotin exposure. Using a Miltenyi CD8+ T cell isolation kit, CD8+ T cells were purified from thawed PBMCs through magnetic negative selection. The library relied on the immunoSEQ multiplex PCR assay. TCRdb provides this immuneACCESS table in a form limited to in-frame rearrangements. Some clones are lacking; in checked studies, under half of them reflect an unresolved V gene, and why the rest are absent is not known. A total of over 25,000 clones appear in this sample, roughly 88% of them only once. Jointly, the top ten make up roughly 6.3% of the sample.

Material: CD8+ T cells from blood, obtained at baseline. Receptor source: a human donor with classical Hodgkin lymphoma.

The J gene is TRBJ1-1, the V gene TRBV4-1; D not resolved. Trimming shortened V by 1 base and J by 5 bases, and 11 bases separated the two germline ends. Germline V gene lookup returns CDR1 MGHRA and CDR2 YSYEKL. The CDR3 consists of 14 residues. In DNA, the CDR3 is TGCGCCAGCAGCCAAGGGGCGGGTGGTACTGAAGCTTTCTTT. Encoded protein: CASSQGAGGTEAFF.

The DNA of the CDR3 is TGTGCCAGCAGCTTGAACAGGGATAGCAATCAGCCCCAGCATTTT. It yields the protein CASSLNRDSNQPQHF. The chain uses TRBV7-6 and TRBJ1-5; a weak D match, TRBD1 (6 bases). The V and J ends lost 3 bases and 0 bases respectively, with 9 bases between them. The CDR3 extends over 15 amino acids. Per germline, CDR1 SGHVS and CDR2 FNYEAQ.

The rearrangement uses TRBV21-1 and TRBJ2-7; TRBD1 is the table's D call, not checked against the DNA. TRBV21-1 is designated a pseudogene. The CDR3 has 24 residues. The DNA of the CDR3 is TGTGCCAGCAGCAGTATGCCCCTGATCAAGCAGGGGAGATTGCATACCAGCGGATGCGGCGAGCAGTACTTC. This gives the protein CASSSMPLIKQGRLHTSGCGEQYF.

The chain uses TRBV6-5 and TRBJ1-3, with a possible D match to TRBD1 (5 bases). Trimming pared 2 bases from V and 11 bases from J, leaving 16 bases between. Germline V gene data show CDR1 as MNHEY and CDR2 as SVGAGI. The CDR3 is 14 residues long. The DNA of the CDR3 is TGTGCCAGCAGTTACGTCCAGGGCAGGCCCCCCATATATTTT. Translation gives CASSYVQGRPPIYF.

The chain uses TRBV27 and TRBJ2-1; D possibly matches TRBD1 or TRBD2 (5 bases each). V gave up 6 bases and J gave up 10 bases, with 19 bases separating them. The CDR3 is made up of 14 amino acids. Looked up from germline, CDR1 is MNHEY and CDR2 is SMNVEV (reference sequence). The CDR3 sequence: CASRTGLTIDEQFF. The CDR3 nucleotides are TGTGCCAGCAGGACGGGGCTCACCATCGACGAGCAGTTCTTC.

The V gene is TRBV4-1, the J gene TRBJ1-5; possibly TRBD1 for D (6 bases). V lost 0 bases to trimming and J lost 5 bases, with 17 bases between them. The length of the CDR3 is 17 residues. Germline loops: CDR1 MGHRA, CDR2 YSYEKL. CDR3 loop: CASSQEIVGGRDQPQHF. In DNA form, the CDR3 reads TGCGCCAGCAGCCAAGAAATCGTGGGGGGCCGCGATCAGCCCCAGCATTTT.

This clone was counted once. The chain uses TRBV7-6 and TRBJ1-3, with D perhaps TRBD1 (6 bases). Looked up from germline, CDR1 is SGHVS and CDR2 is FNYEAQ. CDR3 length: 13 amino acids. Trimming removed 5 bases from V and 4 bases from J, with 9 bases in between. CDR3 amino acids: CASSGTGGNTIYF. In DNA, the CDR3 is TGTGCCAGCAGCGGTACAGGGGGAAACACCATATATTTT.

CDR3 sequence (DNA): TGTGCCAGCAGTGAGGGGTACATCAATGAGCAGTTCTTC. Its protein product is CASSEGYINEQFF. J is TRBJ2-1 and V is TRBV27; D may match TRBD1 or TRBD2 (5 bases each). The V end lost 5 bases, the J end lost 6 bases, and 11 bases lay between the germline ends. Germline lookup yields CDR1 MNHEY and CDR2 SMNVEV (reference sequence). The CDR3 sequence is 13 residues long.

The rearrangement uses TRBV6-6 and TRBJ1-1, with D unresolved. The V gene's germline CDR1 is MNHNY and CDR2 SVGAGI (reference sequence). Trimming left V 5 bases short and J 1 base short, with 8 bases between. CDR3 length: 13 residues. CDR3 bases: TGTGCCAGCAGTCCTAGGGAGAACACTGAAGCTTTCTTT. It translates to CASSPRENTEAFF.

The J gene is TRBJ1-1, the V gene TRBV27; TRBD1 is a possible D gene (6 bases). The CDR3 length is 12 residues. The V end was cut by 7 bases, the J end by 6 bases, with 12 bases between. Looked up from germline, CDR1 is MNHEY and CDR2 is SMNVEV (reference sequence). The CDR3 nucleotides are TGTGCCAGCATCGGAGGGGGGTCTGAAGCTTTCTTT. This codes for CASIGGGSEAFF.

The V call is TRBV27, the J call TRBJ2-7; D not resolved. Trimming removed 1 base at V and 0 bases at J, with 7 bases between. The CDR3 contains 14 residues. From germline, CDR1 is MNHEY and CDR2 SMNVEV (reference sequence). CDR3 amino acids: CASSLWRSSYEQYF. The CDR3 nucleotides read TGTGCCAGCAGTTTATGGCGGAGCTCCTACGAGCAGTACTTC.

The chain uses TRBV5-1 and TRBJ2-1, with D unclear. Germline V CDR1 and CDR2: SGHRS, YFSETQ. Trimming took off 5 bases at V and 6 bases at J, with 12 bases between the two ends. The CDR3 totals 13 residues. The CDR3 here is CASRLESANEQFF. CDR3 DNA: TGCGCCAGCAGATTAGAGTCTGCCAATGAGCAGTTCTTC. Combining the CDR3 with reference TRBV5-1 and TRBJ2-1 gives the whole variable domain KAGVTQTPRYLIKTRGQQVTLSCSPISGHRSVSWYQQTPGQGLQFLFEYFSETQRNKGNFPGRFSGRQFSNSRSEMNVSTLELGDSALYLCASRLESANEQFFGPGTRLTVL.

This clone appeared a few times. The chain couples TRBV25-1 to TRBJ2-1; D is unresolved. The CDR3 sequence is 15 residues long. V lost 3 bases and J lost 1, with 10 bases in between. Germline V gives CDR1 MGHDK, CDR2 SYGVNS. Written as DNA, the CDR3 is TGTGCCAGCAGTGATTGGGGAACGTCCTACAATGAGCAGTTCTTC. Its translation: CASSDWGTSYNEQFF.

The chain employs TRBV19 and TRBJ1-5; TRBD1 is a possible D gene (6 bases). The V end was cut by 7 bases, the J end by 3 bases, with 19 bases between. From germline, CDR1 is LNHDA and CDR2 SQIVND (reference sequence). CDR3 length: 16 amino acids. This chain's CDR3 is CASMGGDPPNNQPQHF. The CDR3 coding sequence is TGTGCCAGTATGGGGGGCGATCCCCCCAACAATCAGCCCCAGCATTTT.

This chain joins TRBV27 and TRBJ2-2; D remains ambiguous. There are 14 residues in the CDR3. The ends were cut back, 3 bases at V and 7 bases at J, with 12 bases in the middle. Germline V gene data show CDR1 as MNHEY and CDR2 as SMNVEV (reference sequence). The CDR3 nucleotides read TGTGCCAGCAGTTTTAGTTCAGCCGGCGGGGAGCTGTTTTTT. The encoded protein is CASSFSSAGGELFF.

This clone occurred once. The CDR3 region is CASSYTAFGTDTQYF. Here the CDR3 DNA reads TGTGCCAGCAGTTACACGGCATTCGGCACAGATACGCAGTATTTT. The chain joins TRBV6-5 to TRBJ2-3, with D unresolved. The ends were cut back, 2 bases at V and 1 base at J, with 10 bases in the middle. The CDR3 consists of 15 residues. CDR1 MNHEY and CDR2 SVGAGI come from the germline V gene.

J is TRBJ2-6 and V is TRBV4-1; D is ambiguous. This CDR3 has 12 residues. Deletions cut 0 bases from V and 11 bases from J, with 5 bases between. CDR1 is MGHRA, CDR2 YSYEKL, per germline. The CDR3 protein is CASSQDRYVLTF. The CDR3 DNA reads TGCGCCAGCAGCCAAGATCGATACGTCCTGACTTTC.

V is TRBV6-5 and J is TRBJ2-7, with TRBD2 identical over 7 bases. The CDR3 runs to 15 residues. CDR1 is MNHEY and CDR2 is SVGAGI in the germline V gene. J was trimmed by 7 bases and V by 6 bases; bases with no gene match: 15. The CDR3: CASSSGTTDNEEQYF. The CDR3 nucleotides read TGTGCCAGCAGCTCCGGGACTACAGACAACGAGGAGCAGTACTTC.

V usage is TRBV6-5 and J usage is TRBJ1-5; D is ambiguous. The V gene lost 2 bases and the J gene lost 7 bases, with 9 bases spanning the gap. This CDR3 region has 13 residues. Germline V CDR1 and CDR2: MNHEY, SVGAGI. The CDR3 bases are TGTGCCAGCAGTTACGCGGGGAACCAGCCCCAGCATTTT. Protein sequence: CASSYAGNQPQHF.

In DNA form, the CDR3 reads TGCGCCAGCAGCTTGGGACTAATGAGCACAGATACGCAGTATTTT. Protein sequence: CASSLGLMSTDTQYF. V usage is TRBV4-1 and J usage is TRBJ2-3; 7 bases agree with TRBD2. CDR3 length: 15 amino acids. Unmatched junction bases numbered 5, after V lost 5 bases and J lost 0 bases. Looked up from germline, CDR1 is MGHRA and CDR2 is YSYEKL.

The chain is built from TRBV27 and TRBJ2-1; D gene ambiguous. The CDR3 consists of 12 residues. Germline CDR1 is MNHEY and CDR2 is SMNVEV (reference sequence). V lost 4 bases and J lost 7, with 8 bases in between. DNA of the CDR3: TGTGCCAGCAGTTCGATTAAGAATGAGCAGTTCTTC. The encoded protein is CASSSIKNEQFF.

This chain connects TRBV12-5 to TRBJ2-7; D might be TRBD1 (6 bases). The CDR3 sequence is 20 residues long. V lost 1 base and J lost 1, with 26 bases in between. Looked up from germline, CDR1 is LGHNT and CDR2 is FRNRAP. Written as DNA, the CDR3 is TGTGCTAGTGGTTTGGGACCCCGTAGGGCGCATTCCAGGGGTTCCTACGAGCAGTACTTC. This sequence encodes CASGLGPRRAHSRGSYEQYF.

This rearrangement joins TRBV4-1 to TRBJ1-2, with D hard to call. This CDR3 is 14 amino acids long. The germline V gene encodes CDR1 MGHRA and CDR2 YSYEKL. V lost 0 bases and J lost 7, with 12 bases in between. The DNA for the CDR3 is TGCGCCAGCAGCCAAGAACAAGTTGAGGCTGGCTACACCTTC. Amino acids: CASSQEQVEAGYTF.

The chain recombines TRBV6-6 with TRBJ2-3, with D perhaps given as TRBD1 or TRBD2 (5 bases each). This CDR3 is built from 15 residues. Deletions cut 7 bases from V and 0 bases from J, with 14 bases between. The V gene's germline CDR1 is MNHNY and CDR2 SVGAGI (reference sequence). The CDR3 sequence is CASKGRPPSTDTQYF. DNA of the CDR3: TGTGCCAGCAAGGGGAGACCTCCTAGCACAGATACGCAGTATTTT.

This chain links TRBV27 with TRBJ2-7; 9 positions agree with TRBD2. The germline CDR1 and CDR2 sequences are MNHEY and SMNVEV (reference sequence). J gave up 5 bases and V 7 bases, and 15 bases lay outside the gene matches. The CDR3 totals 16 residues. The CDR3 reads CASTALGGGALDEQYF. CDR3 sequence (DNA): TGTGCCAGCACCGCTTTGGGCGGGGGGGCCCTGGACGAGCAGTACTTC.